Below are 11 T cell receptor beta chains sequenced from a single sample in a study of shared clonotypes between healthy human individuals. Some clones are missing from TCRdb's copy, which holds only in-frame ones; the method was immunoSEQ multiplex PCR. The table shows 2.3 million or so clones, with approximately 95% occurring only once. Material for sequencing was naive CD4+ T cells from PBMCs. Indicated subset: CD45RA+ positively selected. The receptor source for this set is a man younger than 30 in good health. Some clones in this sample may be carry-over from other donors' samples.

The genes are TRBV10-3 and TRBJ2-3; TRBD1 aligns across 7 bases. The junction had 7 bases not matched to a gene; V was cut back by 6 bases and J by 1 base. The germline V gene has CDR1 ENHRY and CDR2 SYGVKD. The CDR3 runs 15 residues. The CDR3 DNA is TGTGCCATCAGGAGAACAGGGGTTCGCACAGATACGCAGTATTTT. It yields the protein CAIRRTGVRTDTQYF.

Concerning this clone: This sample also contains other DNA sequences that code for the same CDR3. The chain joins TRBV2 to TRBJ2-5, with 11 bases fitting TRBD2. With 6 bases clipped from V and 3 bases from J, the junction kept 3 bases outside the gene matches. Germline lookup yields CDR1 SNHLY and CDR2 FYNNEI. This CDR3 contains 14 residues. Here the CDR3 DNA reads TGTGCCAGCAGCCTGACTAGCGGGAAAGAGACCCAGTACTTC. Its protein product is CASSLTSGKETQYF.

The chain carries TRBV9 and TRBJ1-1, with D perhaps TRBD1 (5 bases). This CDR3 has 14 residues. Germline CDR1 is SGDLS and CDR2 is YYNGEE. Trimming left V 5 bases short and J 5 bases short, with 16 bases between. The CDR3 here is CASSPSGLWTEAFF. The CDR3 region has the DNA TGTGCCAGCAGTCCATCGGGGCTTTGGACTGAAGCTTTCTTT. The full variable domain, rest sourced from reference TRBV9 and TRBJ1-1, is DSGVTQTPKHLITATGQRVTLRCSPRSGDLSVYWYQQSLDQGLQFLIQYYNGEERAKGNILERFSAQQFPDLHSELNLSSLELGDSALYFCASSPSGLWTEAFFGQGTRLTVV.

With regard to this clone: This sample includes further DNA sequences coding for the same CDR3. The J gene is TRBJ2-5, the V gene TRBV7-2; D call uncertain. This CDR3 region has 13 residues. V lost 3 bases and J 2 bases, leaving 7 bases between the germline ends. Germline CDR1 is SGHTA and CDR2 is FQGNSA. CDR3 in amino acids: CASSFNRQETQYF. The CDR3 DNA reads TGTGCCAGCAGCTTTAACAGACAAGAGACCCAGTACTTC.

The V and J genes are TRBV7-2 and TRBJ2-7, with D perhaps matching TRBD2 (6 bases). The CDR3 has 15 amino acids. In germline, CDR1 is SGHTA, CDR2 FQGNSA. Trimming left V 1 base short and J 1 base short, with 11 bases between. CDR3 in DNA: TGTGCCAGCAGCTTAGGGTCCGGGAGATCCTACGAGCAGTACTTC. This encodes CASSLGSGRSYEQYF.

V gene TRBV9 combines with J gene TRBJ1-2; a weak D match, TRBD1 (6 bases). The ends were cut back, 4 bases at V and 4 bases at J, with 17 bases in the middle. Germline V gives CDR1 SGDLS, CDR2 YYNGEE. This CDR3 has 15 amino acids. The CDR3 protein is CASSPAQGKGYGYTF. CDR3 in DNA: TGTGCCAGCAGCCCGGCCCAGGGGAAGGGCTATGGCTACACCTTC.

A single count supports this clone. This sequence joins TRBV6-5 and TRBJ2-1; D unclear. Germline V gives CDR1 MNHEY, CDR2 SVGAGI. Trimming left V 8 bases short and J 3 bases short, with 11 bases between. The CDR3 totals 13 residues. DNA of the CDR3: TGTGCCAGCGCCGCCTTCGTCTACAATGAGCAGTTCTTC. This sequence encodes CASAAFVYNEQFF.

The V and J genes are TRBV7-2 and TRBJ1-2, with TRBD1 as a possible D gene (6 bases). The ends were cut back, 1 base at V and 5 bases at J, with 17 bases in the middle. The CDR3 is 16 residues long. From germline, CDR1 is SGHTA and CDR2 FQGNSA. The CDR3 here is CASSLEAGGRPYGYTF. As DNA, the CDR3 is TGTGCCAGCAGCTTAGAAGCTGGGGGGCGGCCTTATGGCTACACCTTC. The full variable domain, completed using reference TRBV7-2 and TRBJ1-2, is GAGVSQSPSNKVTEKGKDVELRCDPISGHTALYWYRQSLGQGLEFLIYFQGNSAPDKSGLPSDRFSAERTGGSVSTLTIQRTQQEDSAVYLCASSLEAGGRPYGYTFGSGTRLTVV.

The chain combines TRBV6-1 with TRBJ2-7; D remains ambiguous. The germline V gene has CDR1 MNHNS and CDR2 SASEGT. Between the trimmed V and J ends, which lost 6 bases and 5 bases, there was a span of 14 bases. CDR3 length: 13 residues. The CDR3 coding sequence is TGTGCCAGCAGCGCCAGGCCTGGGGACGAGCAGTACTTC. As protein: CASSARPGDEQYF.

This chain connects TRBV5-1 to TRBJ2-5, with D hard to call. V was trimmed by 1 base and J by 2 bases, leaving 9 bases between them. The CDR3 is made up of 14 amino acids. The germline CDR1 and CDR2 sequences are SGHRS and YFSETQ. The CDR3 DNA reads as TGCGCCAGCAGCTTGTCCCCACGACAAGAGACCCAGTACTTC. Its translation is CASSLSPRQETQYF. Looking up the rest from reference TRBV5-1 and TRBJ2-5 gives the full variable domain: KAGVTQTPRYLIKTRGQQVTLSCSPISGHRSVSWYQQTPGQGLQFLFEYFSETQRNKGNFPGRFSGRQFSNSRSEMNVSTLELGDSALYLCASSLSPRQETQYFGPGTRLLVL.

The CDR3 is CASSLDGLRSGYTF. CDR3 coding DNA: TGCGCCAGCAGCTTGGACGGCCTTAGGAGTGGCTACACCTTC. The rearrangement joins TRBV5-1 to TRBJ1-2; D is unresolved. The CDR3 runs to 14 residues. V lost 0 bases to trimming and J lost 7 bases, with 13 bases between them. CDR1 and CDR2 from the germline V gene are SGHRS and YFSETQ.